Detailed here is one TCR beta chain. There is no known antigen for this receptor. No clone much larger than this one lies a single base away; base qualities are absent. For CDR1 and CDR2, the germline V gene (reference sequence) lists LNHDA and SQIVND. The CDR3 holds 14 amino acids from the cysteine to the phenylalanine. CDR3 DNA is the only sequence kept; it has 42 bases, read in frame from the first base. Deletion took 6 bases off V and 7 bases off J, with a span of 13 bases between the germline ends. The cohort was made up of 666 healthy bone marrow donors. At the time of sampling, all cohort members were nominally healthy, though unrecorded immune exposures were likely present. The donor tested CMV seronegative, placing the donor among the 350 or so seronegative members of the cohort. A peripheral blood sample was provided by each donor, and peripheral blood mononuclear cells were used for TCR beta sequencing. Genomic DNA was extracted from the blood cell samples with the Qiagen DNeasy Blood Extraction Kit.

Library preparation was by the immunoSEQ multiplex PCR assay. A mixture of 60 forward primers for TCR Vbeta segments and 13 reverse primers for TCR Jbeta segments was used in the multiplex PCR. Amplification of the CDR3 region of rearranged TCR beta genes was performed with a multiplex PCR assay on genomic DNA. The Illumina HiSeq System was used to sequence the amplified TCR beta libraries as 87-base-pair reads. As for how the authors treated the data: In a later analysis, 80 million or so unique TCR beta chains were counted across the approximately 640 repertoires, and around 10 million of these chains were shared by at least two donors. Raw reads were error-corrected and collapsed into unique sequences by a nearest-neighbor algorithm in which closely related sequences were merged to remove PCR and sequencing errors. V, D and J gene segments were assigned by aligning CDR3 sequences to IMGT reference sequences. For a sequence to be retained, at least a six-nucleotide match to both a V gene segment and a J gene segment was required. A rearrangement counted as productive if the CDR3 had no stop codons and remained in frame with V and J, and every other rearrangement counted as non-productive. Following IMGT convention, CDR3 was defined as the stretch from the second conserved V-encoded cysteine to the conserved J-encoded phenylalanine. In an earlier analysis of more than 550 of the donors, sequences lacking an unambiguous match to a single V gene segment were excluded. An earlier analysis of around 600 of the donors classified V segments as functional when productive rearrangements were above 56.7% and as segregating when the standard deviation between donors was above 5%. A statistical classification framework was built to diagnose cytomegalovirus status from the catalog of TCR beta chain sequences. In a later analysis, V and J genes were assigned by comparing TCR nucleotide sequences against IMGT/GENE-DB human TR gene sequences. In a later analysis, CDR3 sequences and most-parsimonious VDJ recombination scenarios were assigned using the TCRdist pipeline. In a later analysis, each TCR beta chain was defined by its CDR3 amino acid sequence together with its V-gene family, and reads lacking a unique V-gene family were excluded. As a way to deal with suspected cross-contamination and a sequencing artifact, a later analysis dropped approximately 570 nucleotide sequences that were highly shared and had low generation probability. For each public chain, a later analysis derived a clonal expansion index from normalized ranks of inferred template counts within each repertoire. In a later analysis, generation probabilities were computed with a VDJ recombination model fitted to out-of-frame rearrangements, and the resulting probabilities were checked against IGoR. Hypergeometric tests were used in a later analysis to score TCR-TCR, TCR-HLA and TCR-CMV co-occurrence, with a repertoire-size bias correction applied to the TCR pairs. In a later analysis, false discovery rates were estimated by permuting HLA or CMV assignments 20 times. In a later analysis, co-occurring TCRs were grouped with DBSCAN, and TCRdist sequence similarity was added when clustering was performed within HLA-allele-positive subsets. Repertoires with fewer than 30,000 or more than 120,000 public chains were left out of co-occurrence clustering, as were a handful of repertoires with anomalous nucleotide sharing. The table comes from immuneACCESS by way of TCRdb, which keeps in-frame sequences with V and J called. Part of the clones is missing from these tables; in studies checked, under half for an unresolved V gene and the rest for unknown reasons. The V and J calls and the clone size are those of that table, but D and trimming were determined from the DNA. The sample contains 160,000 or so clones, about 71% of them found a single time. The ten largest clones add up to 2.8% of the sample.

This entry comes from a study of cytomegalovirus exposure and HLA in healthy donors (TCRdb year 2017). Study-level background: An earlier analysis of fewer than 750 of the donors reported 276 Gb of sequence data and roughly 120 million unique TCR beta sequences obtained from roughly 170 million T cells. An early release covering about 600 HLA-typed donors comprised 250 to 350 gigabases of sequencing data and about 90 million unique TCR sequences. Of the roughly 390 genotyped donors, roughly 80% fell in the genetic ancestry cluster associated with self-reported Caucasian donors. The aim of the study was to test whether cataloging public T cell receptors could identify signatures of past pathogen exposure. The study profiled the T cell repertoires of under 700 subjects by immunosequencing and related them to cytomegalovirus serostatus. Besides the first cohort of roughly 660 subjects, a separate validation cohort made up of 120 or so different subjects was used. High-throughput TCR immunosequencing, statistical association of individual TCRs with disease status, and machine learning were combined to predict cytomegalovirus infection status. In a later analysis, previously published TCR beta repertoires from 670 or so donors were re-analyzed and high-resolution HLA genotyping was added so that TCR occurrence patterns could be studied. Rather than drawing on any new phenotypic data, the later analysis identified candidate immune exposures from TCR beta sequences and the way those sequences occurred across donors. An earlier analysis of a few hundred of the donors applied high-throughput TCR beta sequencing to assess whether each TCR beta V gene segment acted as functional or pseudogenic. Alongside the repertoire data, information on donor age, sex, ethnicity and CMV serostatus was compiled. A later genetic analysis took genome-wide SNP genotypes for about three fifths of the 666 donors and used that subset as a discovery cohort. All discovery cohort repertoires had been generated using a single sequencing platform. Both class I and class II loci were covered by HLA typing, at four-digit resolution. The number of typed donors differed by locus: about 620-630 for A, B, C, DRB1 and DQB1; approximately 520 for DQA1; 606 for DPA1; and approximately 450 for DPB1. Roughly 5 DR-DQ haplotypes were handled as single units for association and clustering, since linkage in the cohort was strong. Across around 400 genotyped donors of the cohort, an average of about 220,000 unique TCR beta nucleotide sequences per donor were sequenced, and roughly 20% of those sequences were non-productive. General study outcomes and caveats: A few of the identified cytomegalovirus-associated TCR beta chains were confirmed in vitro to be specific for cytomegalovirus antigens. The cohort was sequenced for TCR beta chains only, and without alpha or paired-chain data the features that could be detected were limited. Some 16 rarely observed V segments, including chromosome 9 orphons, were excluded from the earlier analysis of several hundred of the donors because counts were too low. The classifier was reported to diagnose cytomegalovirus status with high specificity and sensitivity in both the original and validation cohorts. Compared with the roughly 720-donor mean, donors in an Asian-associated ancestry cluster had fewer N-insertions in productive TCRs, according to a later genetic analysis. A later analysis found that TCR association rates varied across HLA loci, with DRB1 alleles showing the most associated TCRs and HLA-C alleles the fewest. Most TCR sequences were seen in very few donors, while some public TCRs were found in many individuals. A further reported finding was that TCR beta sequences accurately predicted the HLA-A and HLA-B alleles for most subjects in the first cohort. The sequencing pipeline was judged likely to have produced a cluster of highly shared sequence variants as a technical artifact. Sequencing depth was assumed to be roughly uniform across donors in the presence/absence analyses, though that assumption may not hold. Assigning TCR associations to individual alleles was difficult when HLA alleles, especially DR and DQ, strongly co-occurred. Correlated functional status among segregating V segments might be attributable to linkage disequilibrium, but an unknown experimental factor could not be ruled out. Some IMGT-functional V segments, including TRBV6-2 and TRBV6-3, could not be told apart with the 87-base-pair reads, so those segments were excluded. It was suggested by the authors that the approach could potentially be generalized to other disease states and immunological phenotypes. Because some donors lacked HLA typing at each locus, the association tests relied only on the typed subset. Most CMV-associated TCR beta chains appeared to be HLA-restricted in a later analysis, and the HLA associations seemed to be driven largely by CMV exposure. CMV serostatus was the only immune exposure information available for the cohort. In a later analysis, HLA-associated TCR beta chains showed more clonal expansion and lower generation probabilities than non-associated chains that were equally common. An earlier analysis of approximately 570 of the donors showed that most TCR beta V segments appeared in productive rearrangements either about 90% or about 30% of the time, which broadly matched IMGT annotations. In the study, around 150 TCR beta chains were listed as associated with cytomegalovirus. Several of the top co-occurrence clusters appeared to be linked to parvovirus B19, influenza, CMV and Epstein-Barr virus, according to a later analysis. A later genetic analysis associated a missense DCLRE1C variant with V-gene and J-gene trimming of TCR beta chains, and an independent cohort replicated the association. Specific HLA alleles were associated with around 18,000 TCR beta sequences at a false discovery rate of 0.05 in a later analysis.

This receptor chain uses TRBV19 and TRBJ1-6; a weak D assignment points to TRBD1 (5 bases agree). The source of this sequence is a woman aged 30 to 39 in good health and CMV-seronegative. The sample taken for sequencing was PBMCs. The CDR3 region reads CASREGWGNSPLHF. The DNA sequence follows: TGTGCCAGTAGGGAGGGGTGGGGGAATTCACCCCTCCACTTT.